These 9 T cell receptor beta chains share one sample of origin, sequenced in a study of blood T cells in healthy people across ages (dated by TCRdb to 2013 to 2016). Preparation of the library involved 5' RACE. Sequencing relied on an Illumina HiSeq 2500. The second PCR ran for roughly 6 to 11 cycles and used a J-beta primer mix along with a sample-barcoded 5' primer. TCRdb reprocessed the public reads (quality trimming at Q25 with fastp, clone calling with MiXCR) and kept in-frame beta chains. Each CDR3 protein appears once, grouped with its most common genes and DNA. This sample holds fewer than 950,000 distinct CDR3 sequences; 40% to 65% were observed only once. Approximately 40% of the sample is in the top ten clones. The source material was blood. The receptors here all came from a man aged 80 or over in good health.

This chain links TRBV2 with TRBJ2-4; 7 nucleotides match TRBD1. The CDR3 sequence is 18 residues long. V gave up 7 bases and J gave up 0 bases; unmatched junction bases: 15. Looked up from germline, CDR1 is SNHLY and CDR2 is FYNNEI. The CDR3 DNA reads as TGTGCCAGCAATTCTTGGACAGGTCCGGTAGAAGCCAAAAACATTCAGTACTTC. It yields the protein CASNSWTGPVEAKNIQYF.

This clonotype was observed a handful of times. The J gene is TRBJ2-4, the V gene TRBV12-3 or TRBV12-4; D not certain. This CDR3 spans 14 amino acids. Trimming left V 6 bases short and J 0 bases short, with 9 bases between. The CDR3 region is CASSRRLAKNIQYF. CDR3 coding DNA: TGTGCCAGCAGCCGTAGACTAGCCAAAAACATTCAGTACTTC.

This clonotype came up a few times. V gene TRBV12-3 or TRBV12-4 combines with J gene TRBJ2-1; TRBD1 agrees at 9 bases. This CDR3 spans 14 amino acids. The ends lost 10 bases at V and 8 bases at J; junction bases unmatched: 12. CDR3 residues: CATSTGGQWYEQFF. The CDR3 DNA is TGTGCCACCTCGACAGGGGGGCAGTGGTATGAGCAGTTCTTC.

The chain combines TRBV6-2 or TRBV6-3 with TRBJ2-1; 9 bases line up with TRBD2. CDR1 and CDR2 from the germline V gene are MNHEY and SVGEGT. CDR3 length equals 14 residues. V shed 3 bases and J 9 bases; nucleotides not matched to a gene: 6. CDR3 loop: CASSYGREGGEQFF. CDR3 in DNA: TGTGCCAGCAGTTATGGGCGGGAGGGGGGTGAGCAGTTCTTC.

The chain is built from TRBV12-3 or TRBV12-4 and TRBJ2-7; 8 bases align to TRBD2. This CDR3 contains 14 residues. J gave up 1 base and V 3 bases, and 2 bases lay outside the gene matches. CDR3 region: CASSFGLASYEQYF. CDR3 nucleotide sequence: TGTGCCAGCAGTTTTGGACTAGCATCCTACGAGCAGTACTTC.

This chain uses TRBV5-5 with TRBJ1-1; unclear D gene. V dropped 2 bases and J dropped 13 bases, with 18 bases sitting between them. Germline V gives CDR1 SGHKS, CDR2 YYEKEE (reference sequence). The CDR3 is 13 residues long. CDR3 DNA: TGTGCCAGCAGCTTAGGTGGCGAGGACCGCCTTTTCTTT. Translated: CASSLGGEDRLFF.

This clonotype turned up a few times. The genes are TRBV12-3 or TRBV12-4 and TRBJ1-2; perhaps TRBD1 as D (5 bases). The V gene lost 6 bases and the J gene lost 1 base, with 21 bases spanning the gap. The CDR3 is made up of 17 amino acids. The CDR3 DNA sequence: TGTGCCAGCAGCCCCCTTATGGGGGTAAGTGATAACTATGGCTACACCTTC. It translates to CASSPLMGVSDNYGYTF.

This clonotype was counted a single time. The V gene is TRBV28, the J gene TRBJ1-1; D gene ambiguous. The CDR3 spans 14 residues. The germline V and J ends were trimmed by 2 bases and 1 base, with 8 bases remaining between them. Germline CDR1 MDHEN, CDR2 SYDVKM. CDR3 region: CASSLLTPNTEAFF. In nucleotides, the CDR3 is TGTGCCAGCAGTTTACTGACTCCGAACACTGAAGCTTTCTTT. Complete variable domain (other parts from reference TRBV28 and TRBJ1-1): DVKVTQSSRYLVKRTGEKVFLECVQDMDHENMFWYRQDPGLGLRLIYFSYDVKMKEKGDIPEGYSVSREKKERFSLILESASTNQTSMYLCASSLLTPNTEAFFGQGTRLTVV.

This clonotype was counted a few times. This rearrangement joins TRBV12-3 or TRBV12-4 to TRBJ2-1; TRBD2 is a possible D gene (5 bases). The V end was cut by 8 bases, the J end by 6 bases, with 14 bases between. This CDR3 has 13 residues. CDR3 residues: CASPAPGTNEQFF. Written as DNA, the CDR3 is TGTGCCAGCCCGGCCCCGGGAACCAATGAGCAGTTCTTC.